These 15 T cell receptor beta chains originate from one sample sequenced in a study of blood T cell repertoires in COVID-19. Sequenced by immunoSEQ multiplex PCR; TCRdb stores in-frame clones only, minus some. The table includes around 220,000 clones, 87% detected once. Material for sequencing was peripheral blood. These receptors were obtained from a man aged 35 to 55 with active or convalescent COVID-19.

The J gene is TRBJ1-2, the V gene TRBV6-5; 8 nucleotides align to TRBD1. V lost 5 bases and J lost 2; bases outside the gene matches: 7. The CDR3 has 15 residues. CDR1 is MNHEY and CDR2 is SVGAGI in the germline V gene. The CDR3 spells CASSNRGGLNYGYTF. The CDR3 DNA reads as TGTGCCAGCAGTAACAGGGGGGGACTCAACTATGGCTACACCTTC.

V gene TRBV28 combines with J gene TRBJ1-5; D not resolved. Germline V gene sequence: CDR1 MDHEN, CDR2 SYDVKM. V was cut by 2 bases and J by 1 base, with 9 bases left in between. This CDR3 contains 15 residues. CDR3 sequence (DNA): TGTGCCAGCAGTTTAGCAGGCGGGAGCAATCAGCCCCAGCATTTT. This translates into CASSLAGGSNQPQHF.

This clone was observed a few times. The chain recombines TRBV4-1 with TRBJ1-1; D not resolved. V dropped 3 bases and J dropped 6 bases, with 14 bases sitting between them. The CDR3 has 14 residues. Germline values: CDR1 MGHRA, CDR2 YSYEKL. CDR3 nucleotide sequence: TGCGCCAGCAGCCAGGGTATCCAGGCCCCTGAAGCTTTCTTT. As protein: CASSQGIQAPEAFF.

Note on this clone: Other nucleotide sequences from this sample produce the same CDR3. V and J are TRBV2 and TRBJ1-5, with D possibly being TRBD1 (5 bases). Trimming pared 7 bases from V and 4 bases from J, leaving 8 bases between. From germline, CDR1 is SNHLY and CDR2 FYNNEI. The length of the CDR3 is 12 residues. The CDR3 bases are TGTGCCAGCATGGGGGGAAATCAGCCCCAGCATTTT. It translates to CASMGGNQPQHF.

The J gene is TRBJ2-6, the V gene TRBV28; 8 bases agree with TRBD2. This CDR3 is 18 amino acids long. Germline-derived CDR1 and CDR2 are MDHEN and SYDVKM. The V gene end was trimmed by 3 bases and the J gene end by 4 bases; junction bases not matched to a gene: 11. CDR3 sequence (DNA): TGTGCCAGCAGTTTCAGGCCCGGGGGGGTAGCGGGGGCCAACGTCCTGACTTTC. Its translation is CASSFRPGGVAGANVLTF.

The chain is built from TRBV30 and TRBJ2-1, with D perhaps matching TRBD2 (5 bases). The germline V and J ends were trimmed by 2 bases and 2 bases, with 13 bases remaining between them. Per germline, CDR1 GTSNPN and CDR2 SVGIG (reference sequence). This CDR3 comprises 15 residues. The CDR3 here is CAWSRGSAAYNEQFF. For the CDR3, the DNA is TGTGCCTGGAGTAGAGGCTCAGCGGCCTACAATGAGCAGTTCTTC.

This clone was counted once. The DNA of the CDR3 is TGTGCCAGCAGCAACGGGACAGGGGGCGTCTACGAGCAGTACTTC. It codes for CASSNGTGGVYEQYF. The genes are TRBV5-5 and TRBJ2-7; TRBD1 aligns across 12 bases. V shed 4 bases, J shed 3 bases, and the junction held 5 bases outside the gene matches. The V gene's germline CDR1 is SGHKS and CDR2 YYEKEE (reference sequence). The CDR3 contains 15 residues.

The chain joins TRBV3-1 (or the pseudogene TRBV3-2) to TRBJ1-5; weak D call: TRBD1 (6 bases). The germline V and J ends were trimmed by 4 bases and 6 bases, with 13 bases remaining between them. Germline loops: CDR1 LGHDT, CDR2 YNNKEL (reference sequence). This CDR3 region has 14 residues. DNA of the CDR3: TGTGCCAGCAGCCCCCAGGGGACGCGTCAGCCCCAGCATTTT. Amino acids: CASSPQGTRQPQHF.

This clone was seen once. The J gene is TRBJ2-1, the V gene TRBV4-2, with 8 bases that match TRBD2. Germline V gives CDR1 LGHNA, CDR2 YNFKEQ. The CDR3 has 20 residues. Germline trimming cut 1 base from V and 7 bases from J; bases unmatched to any gene: 21. The DNA for the CDR3 is TGTGCCAGCAGCCAAGGTGGGTCCCTACTCCCGCGGGGGGAATGGAATGAGCAGTTCTTC. This sequence encodes CASSQGGSLLPRGEWNEQFF.

The rearrangement uses TRBV2 and TRBJ2-1, with 8 bases lining up with TRBD2. Germline lookup yields CDR1 SNHLY and CDR2 FYNNEI. The V segment lost 3 bases and the J segment 12 bases; nucleotides outside the gene matches: 13. The CDR3 contains 15 residues. CDR3 DNA sequence: TGTGCCAGCAGTGAGGGGCGGGGGGCCCTCGTGGGGCAGTTCTTC. Amino acids: CASSEGRGALVGQFF.

The gene calls are TRBV5-6 and TRBJ1-2; D gene unclear. V was pared by 4 bases and J by 2 bases, with 9 bases between. This CDR3 spans 13 amino acids. Germline V gene sequence: CDR1 SGHDT, CDR2 YYEEEE. CDR3 nucleotide sequence: TGTGCCAGCAGCGCACAGCCGAACTATGGCTACACCTTC. Protein: CASSAQPNYGYTF. The variable domain in full, completed from reference TRBV5-6 and TRBJ1-2, reads DAGVTQSPTHLIKTRGQQVTLRCSPKSGHDTVSWYQQALGQGPQFIFQYYEEEERQRGNFPDRFSGHQFPNYSSELNVNALLLGDSALYLCASSAQPNYGYTFGSGTRLTVV.

The V and J genes are TRBV15 and TRBJ1-4; no firm D call. CDR1 is LNHNV and CDR2 is YYDKDF in the germline V gene (reference sequence). There are 13 residues in the CDR3. With 1 base removed from V and 7 bases from J, the gap between germline ends came to 7 bases. CDR3 loop: CATSRVPSEKLFF. In nucleotides, the CDR3 is TGTGCCACCAGCAGAGTACCTAGTGAAAAACTGTTTTTT.

The chain is built from TRBV28 and TRBJ1-1; 9 nucleotides align to TRBD1. Germline-derived CDR1 and CDR2 are MDHEN and SYDVKM. The CDR3 totals 14 residues. The V gene end was trimmed by 6 bases and the J gene end by 5 bases; junction bases not matched to a gene: 7. Here the CDR3 DNA reads TGTGCCAGCAGGACAGGGGGAGGCAAAACTGAAGCTTTCTTT. Its protein is CASRTGGGKTEAFF.

The chain uses TRBV7-6 and TRBJ2-6; TRBD2 might be the D (6 bases). V lost 5 bases, J lost 0 bases, and 17 bases lay in between. The CDR3 totals 18 residues. The germline gives CDR1 SGHVS, CDR2 FNYEAQ. DNA for the CDR3: TGTGCCAGCAGCCCGTATAGAGGAGGGTTCTCTGGGGCCAACGTCCTGACTTTC. Translating gives CASSPYRGGFSGANVLTF.

A few counts support this clone. This chain links TRBV28 with TRBJ2-1; D perhaps matches TRBD1 (5 bases). The CDR3 is made up of 12 amino acids. Germline-derived CDR1 and CDR2 are MDHEN and SYDVKM. Trimming removed 3 bases from V and 9 bases from J, with 9 bases in between. CDR3 sequence: CASSFRVTEQFF. Here the CDR3 DNA reads TGTGCCAGCAGTTTCAGGGTCACTGAGCAGTTCTTC.